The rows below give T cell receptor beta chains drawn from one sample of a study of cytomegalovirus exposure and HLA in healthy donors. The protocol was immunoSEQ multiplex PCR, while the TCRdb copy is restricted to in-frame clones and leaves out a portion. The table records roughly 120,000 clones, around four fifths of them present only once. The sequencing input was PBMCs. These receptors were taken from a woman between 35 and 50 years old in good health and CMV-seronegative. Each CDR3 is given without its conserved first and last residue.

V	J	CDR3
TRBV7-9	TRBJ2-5	ASSRRGGLAREETQY
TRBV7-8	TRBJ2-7	ASSSGQGGFSEQY
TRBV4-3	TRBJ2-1	ASSQDLGTSGINEQF
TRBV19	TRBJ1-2	ASSILGQGRDYGYT
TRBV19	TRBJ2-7	ASSSSPGSYEQY
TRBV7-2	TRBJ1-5	ASSFDSDQPQH
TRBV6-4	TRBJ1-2	ASSDGPGTSSGYT
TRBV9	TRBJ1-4	ASSPTGAGGNGEKLF
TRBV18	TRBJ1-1	ASSGQGATSNEAF
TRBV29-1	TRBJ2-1	SVPYANEQF
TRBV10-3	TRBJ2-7	AVGLAGGGKKQY
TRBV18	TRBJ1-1	ASSSNRVENTEAF
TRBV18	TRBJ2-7	ASSPPRHEQY
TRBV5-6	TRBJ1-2	ASSLAGQGNTYGYT
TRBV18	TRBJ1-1	ASSPGGGLLNTEAF
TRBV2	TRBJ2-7	ASSEQGQGLISYEQY
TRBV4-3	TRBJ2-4	ASSQGAAGTGKNIQY
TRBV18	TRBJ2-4	ASSPSGGVDIQY
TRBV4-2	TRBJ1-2	ASSPRVINRGGYT
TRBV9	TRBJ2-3	ASSVAGGMAPDTQY
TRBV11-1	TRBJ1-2	ASSNRGYGYT
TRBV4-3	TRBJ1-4	ASSQDPRGQGNEKLF
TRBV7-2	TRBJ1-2	ASSGRDRGDYGYT
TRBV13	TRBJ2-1	ASSFRPGVNNEQF
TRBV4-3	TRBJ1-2	ASSQGQGGGYT
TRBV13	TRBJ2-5	ASAIYLSPLVGSTQY
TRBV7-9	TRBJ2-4	ASSFVQGGNIQY
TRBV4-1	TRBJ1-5	ASSQESVNQPQH
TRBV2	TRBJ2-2	ASREDTGELF
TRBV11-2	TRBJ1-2	ASSFFGQNYGYT
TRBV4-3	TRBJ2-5	ASSQDYGGETQY
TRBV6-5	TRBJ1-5	ASSYSWGRNQPQH
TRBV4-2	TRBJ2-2	ASSQDHAGGATGELF
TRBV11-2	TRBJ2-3	ASSLGPSGRVDTQY
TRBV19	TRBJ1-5	ASSGTGGQPQH
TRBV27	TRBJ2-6	ASSFGPGANVLT
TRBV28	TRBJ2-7	ASSSRTAPYEQY
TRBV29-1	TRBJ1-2	SVAGQNHGYT
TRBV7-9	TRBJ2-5	ASTRAQETQY
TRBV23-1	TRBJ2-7	ASSQSGDYEQY